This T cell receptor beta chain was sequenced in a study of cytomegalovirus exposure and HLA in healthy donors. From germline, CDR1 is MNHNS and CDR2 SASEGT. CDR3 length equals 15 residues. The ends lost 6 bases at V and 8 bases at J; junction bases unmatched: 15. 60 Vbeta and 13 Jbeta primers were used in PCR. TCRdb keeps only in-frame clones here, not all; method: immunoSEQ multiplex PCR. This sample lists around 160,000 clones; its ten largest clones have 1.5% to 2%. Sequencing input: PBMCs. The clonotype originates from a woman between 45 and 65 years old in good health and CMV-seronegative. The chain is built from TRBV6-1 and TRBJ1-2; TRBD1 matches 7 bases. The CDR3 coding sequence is TGTGCCAGCAGCCCCGGTCAGGGCAGGGGGTCCGGCTACACCTTC. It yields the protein CASSPGQGRGSGYTF.